The rows below give T cell receptor beta chains drawn from one sample of a study of blood T cells in healthy people across ages. TCRdb called the 5' RACE reads again in MiXCR, with one record for every CDR3 protein. This sample has about 800,000 distinct CDR3 sequences; 20% to 25% occur once, and the top ten carry under 4%. These data also featured in a second study, about T cells of mothers and their children.

Sequencing was performed on blood. These receptors all stem from a boy aged 5 to 17 in good health. Both conserved end residues are part of each CDR3. A D gene is named only where the DNA matches it firmly. Clone size appears in some rows only: once, few, many, or a class for an expanded clone.

D	size	V	J	CDR3	DNA
TRBD2	few	TRBV28	TRBJ2-5	CANSPGALAGGQETQYF	TGTGCCAACAGCCCCGGGGCCCTAGCGGGAGGGCAAGAGACCCAGTACTTC
TRBD1	few	TRBV20-1	TRBJ2-4	CSARDSGTAFKNIQYF	TGCAGTGCTAGAGATTCCGGGACAGCTTTCAAAAACATTCAGTACTTC
.	.	TRBV4-3	TRBJ2-3	CASSQSLTDTQYF	TGCGCCAGCAGCCAATCACTTACAGATACGCAGTATTTT
TRBD1	.	TRBV15	TRBJ2-5	CATSGGQEQETQYF	TGTGCCACCAGCGGCGGACAGGAGCAAGAGACCCAGTACTTC
TRBD1	.	TRBV20-1	TRBJ1-3	CSALVGQLERPSSGNTIYF	TGCAGCGCCCTAGTGGGACAGTTGGAGCGACCTAGCTCTGGAAACACCATATATTTT
.	few	TRBV7-8	TRBJ2-5	CASSLEYLEHPQETQYF	TGTGCCAGCAGCTTAGAATATCTGGAACACCCACAAGAGACCCAGTACTTC
TRBD2	.	TRBV9	TRBJ2-5	CASSNSGGAYETQYF	TGTGCCAGCAGCAATAGCGGGGGGGCCTATGAGACCCAGTACTTC
.	few	TRBV4-3	TRBJ2-6	CASSQEGEGSGANVLTF	TGCGCCAGCAGCCAGGAGGGAGAGGGCTCTGGGGCCAACGTCCTGACTTTC
TRBD1	.	TRBV4-3	TRBJ1-4	CASSQEDRGAEKLFF	TGCGCCAGCAGCCAGGAAGACAGGGGCGCTGAAAAACTGTTTTTT
TRBD2	.	TRBV20-1	TRBJ2-1	CSARAPGLAGGQFF	TGCAGTGCTAGAGCCCCGGGACTAGCGGGGGGACAGTTCTTC
.	.	TRBV7-2	TRBJ1-5	CASSQTGQSNQPQHF	TGTGCCAGCAGCCAAACCGGACAGAGCAATCAGCCCCAGCATTTT
.	.	TRBV29-1	TRBJ1-1	CSVGGVAGSEAFF	TGCAGCGTTGGGGGGGTGGCTGGTTCTGAAGCTTTCTTT
.	few	TRBV29-1	TRBJ1-1	CSVRTVEAFF	TGCAGCGTAAGGACAGTCGAAGCTTTCTTT
.	.	TRBV4-2	TRBJ2-3	CASSQEEGRGLSDTQYF	TGTGCCAGCAGCCAAGAGGAGGGCAGGGGACTCTCAGATACGCAGTATTTT
TRBD1	.	TRBV29-1	TRBJ1-1	CSVEDRRGLNTEAFF	TGCAGCGTTGAAGATAGGAGGGGGCTGAACACTGAAGCTTTCTTT
.	.	TRBV12-3/TRBV12-4	TRBJ2-1	CASREGSNEQFF	TGTGCCAGCAGGGAGGGCAGCAATGAGCAGTTCTTC
.	few	TRBV12-3/TRBV12-4	TRBJ2-7	CASSLRSGDPYEQYF	TGTGCCAGCAGTTTGAGATCAGGGGATCCCTACGAGCAGTACTTC
TRBD1	.	TRBV6-5	TRBJ1-2	CASSYTQQGARVYGYTF	TGTGCCAGCAGTTACACGCAACAGGGGGCGCGTGTCTATGGCTACACCTTC
.	.	TRBV28	TRBJ2-1	CASSRNLVDQFF	TGTGCCAGCAGTCGAAATTTGGTAGACCAGTTCTTC
.	few	TRBV5-1	TRBJ2-3	CASNNGYTDTQYF	TGCGCCAGCAACAACGGGTACACAGATACGCAGTATTTT
TRBD1	few	TRBV28	TRBJ2-7	CASSSNRGLTYEQYF	TGTGCCAGCAGTTCTAACAGGGGGCTAACCTACGAGCAGTACTTC
TRBD1	few	TRBV9	TRBJ2-2	CASSRPQGAWDTGELFF	TGTGCCAGCAGCCGGCCCCAGGGGGCTTGGGACACCGGGGAGCTGTTTTTT
.	.	TRBV5-1	TRBJ2-3	CASSLERGTDTQYF	TGTGCCAGCAGCTTGGAGCGGGGCACAGATACGCAGTATTTT
.	.	TRBV14	TRBJ2-5	CASSPILGQETQYF	TGTGCCAGCAGCCCAATTCTGGGGCAAGAGACCCAGTACTTC
.	once	TRBV29-1	TRBJ2-5	CSVVYPGWYQETQYF	TGCAGCGTTGTCTATCCTGGGTGGTACCAAGAGACCCAGTACTTC
.	few	TRBV12-3/TRBV12-4	TRBJ1-6	CASSKGGNQVSPLHF	TGTGCCAGCAGTAAGGGAGGAAACCAGGTTTCACCCCTCCACTTT
.	few	TRBV28	TRBJ2-7	CASMIGRSYEQYF	TGTGCCAGCATGATAGGGCGATCCTACGAGCAGTACTTC
.	few	TRBV24-1	TRBJ2-1	CATSDPPYNEQFF	TGTGCCACCAGTGATCCCCCTTACAATGAGCAGTTCTTC
TRBD1	many	TRBV2	TRBJ2-5	CASRATGGETQYF	TGTGCCAGCAGAGCCACAGGGGGAGAGACCCAGTACTTC